This TCR beta chain was found in a study of TIL therapy for anti-PD-1-resistant metastatic lung cancer. Study details: Tumors carried a median approximately 1.6 non-synonymous mutations per megabase.

The immunoSEQ assay was v3. Using immunoSEQ multiplex PCR, the repertoire was profiled, and TCRdb retains in-frame clones only, with some absent. The sample records tens of thousands of clones, over 70% being singletons. As to time point: pre-treatment sample, taken before nivolumab and TIL therapy. V lost 5 bases and J 2 bases, leaving 9 bases between the germline ends. Germline V gives CDR1 SGHTA, CDR2 FQGNSA. This CDR3 has 14 residues. Sequenced here: blood, sampled at baseline. J is TRBJ2-2 and V is TRBV7-2; D is unclear. The sequence was obtained from a person between 25 and 79 years old with non-small cell lung cancer. Written as DNA, the CDR3 is TGTGCCAGCAGCCCCTACACCAACACCGGGGAGCTGTTTTTT. Residues: CASSPYTNTGELFF. The variable domain in full, with the rest retrieved from reference TRBV7-2 and TRBJ2-2, is GAGVSQSPSNKVTEKGKDVELRCDPISGHTALYWYRQSLGQGLEFLIYFQGNSAPDKSGLPSDRFSAERTGGSVSTLTIQRTQQEDSAVYLCASSPYTNTGELFFGEGSRLTVL.